Many counts were recorded for the clone carrying this TCR beta chain. No antigen is known for it. This sample was included in a study of identical twins. Findings of the study overall: Insertions were reduced in abundant cord blood beta clonotypes but not in memory repertoires. Conclusions leaned on cross-sectional statistical analysis and did not track the same donors over time.

Germline V CDR1 and CDR2: SGHTA, FQGTGA. The CDR3 is 15 amino acids. V was shortened by 2 bases and J by 4 bases, with 13 bases between the two germline ends. TCRdb reprocessed the 5' RACE reads via MiXCR and lists one record per CDR3 protein. This table has about 340,000 distinct CDR3 sequences, 9% to 15% appearing once. These records were also assigned to another study, of yellow fever vaccine responses in identical twins. That publication notes: As reported, the vaccine T cell response of twins seemed partly convergent and partly personalized.

Sequenced: CD8+ T cells sorted from blood. This TCR derives from a woman aged 18-29 years in good health. This chain links TRBV7-3 with TRBJ2-3; possibly TRBD2 for D (6 bases). The CDR3, as DNA: TGTGCCAGCAGCTTAGGGGGAGGAGGCGCAGATACGCAGTATTTT. Amino acid sequence: CASSLGGGGADTQYF.